This TCR beta chain was identified during a study of cytomegalovirus exposure and HLA in healthy donors. Primers: 60 Vbeta forward and 13 Jbeta reverse. Authors' analysis steps: About 10 million of 80 million or so unique TCR beta chains were shared, per a later count. Measured with immunoSEQ multiplex PCR; TCRdb has only the in-frame clones, and not every one. V and J calls and clone size follow that table, whereas D and trimming were derived from the DNA. The sample shows about 140,000 clones, 80% of them seen only once. This CDR3 comprises 17 residues. CDR1 is SGHRS, CDR2 YFSETQ, per germline. The V and J ends lost 0 bases and 2 bases, in that order; junction bases with no gene match: 7.

The chain recombines TRBV5-1 with TRBJ2-2; TRBD1 matches 7 bases. This receptor was taken from a man in his fifties or sixties in good health and CMV-seronegative. Material for sequencing was PBMCs. The CDR3 is CASSLDNTGVNTGELFF. The CDR3 DNA reads as TGCGCCAGCAGCTTGGACAATACAGGGGTAAACACCGGGGAGCTGTTTTTT.